This T cell receptor (beta chain) was identified during a study of blood T cell repertoires in COVID-19. The method was immunoSEQ multiplex PCR; TCRdb's version includes in-frame clones alone and lacks a portion of them. The data contain roughly 120,000 clones, approximately 70% of them singletons. This clone turned up a few times. CDR3 length: 15 residues. V lost 1 base to trimming and J lost 5 bases, with 12 bases between them. CDR1 and CDR2 (germline): SGHDT, YYEEEE. The sample consisted of peripheral blood. The source of this sequence is a woman aged 55-75 years with acute or convalescent COVID-19. This chain joins TRBV5-6 and TRBJ1-4; D gene uncertain. Here the CDR3 reads CASSLFGVLNEKLFF. CDR3 DNA sequence: TGTGCCAGCAGCTTGTTTGGAGTCCTAAATGAAAAACTGTTTTTT.